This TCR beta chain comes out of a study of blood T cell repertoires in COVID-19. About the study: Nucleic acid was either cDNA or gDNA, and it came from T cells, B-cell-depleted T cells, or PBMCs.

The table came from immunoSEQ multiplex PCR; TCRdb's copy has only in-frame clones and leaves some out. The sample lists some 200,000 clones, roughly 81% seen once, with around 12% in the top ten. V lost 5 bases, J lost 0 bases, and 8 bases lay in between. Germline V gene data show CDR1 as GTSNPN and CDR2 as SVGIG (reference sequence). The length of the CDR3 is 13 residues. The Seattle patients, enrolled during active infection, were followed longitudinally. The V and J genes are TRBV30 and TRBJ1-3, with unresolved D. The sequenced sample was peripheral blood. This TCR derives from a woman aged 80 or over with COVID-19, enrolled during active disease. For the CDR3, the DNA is TGTGCCTGGGTATCAGGCTCTGGAAACACCATATATTTT. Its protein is CAWVSGSGNTIYF. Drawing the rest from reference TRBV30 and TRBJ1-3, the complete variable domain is SQTIHQWPATLVQPVGSPLSLECTVEGTSNPNLYWYRQAAGRGLQLLFYSVGIGQISSEVPQNLSASRPQDRQFILSSKKLLLSDSGFYLCAWVSGSGNTIYFGEGSWLTVV.